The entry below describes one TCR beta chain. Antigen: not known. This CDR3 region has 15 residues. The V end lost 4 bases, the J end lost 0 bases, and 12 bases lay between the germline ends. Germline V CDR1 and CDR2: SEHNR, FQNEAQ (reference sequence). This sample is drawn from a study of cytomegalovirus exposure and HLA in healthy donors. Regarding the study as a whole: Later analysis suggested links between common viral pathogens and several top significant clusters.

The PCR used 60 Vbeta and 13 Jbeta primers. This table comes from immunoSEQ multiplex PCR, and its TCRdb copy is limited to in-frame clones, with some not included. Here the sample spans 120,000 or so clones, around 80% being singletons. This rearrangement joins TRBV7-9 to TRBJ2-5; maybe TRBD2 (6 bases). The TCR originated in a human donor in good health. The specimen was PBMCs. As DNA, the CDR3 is TGTGCCAGCAGCTCGGGGGATACGTACCAAGAGACCCAGTACTTC. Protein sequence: CASSSGDTYQETQYF.